The rows below give T cell receptor beta chains drawn from one sample of a study of T cell repertoires in cytomegalovirus infection. A single record per CDR3 protein comes from TCRdb applying MiXCR to the reads. The sample lists about 450,000 distinct CDR3 sequences; approximately 31% were seen once. The sequenced sample was PBMCs. The receptors shown here come from a human donor in good health (CMV status not recorded). Some clones in this sample may be carry-over from other donors' samples. CDR3s include the opening cysteine and the closing phenylalanine or tryptophan. The order of the fields is V gene, D gene, J gene, clone size, CDR3 DNA, CDR3 protein. D genes are given only for firm matches. Clone size is not always given. Where it is, it says once, few, many or a class for expanded clones.

>TRBV6-6|NA|TRBJ1-5|NA
TGTGCCCGCTCCAAGATTGCACCTTCCTATAGCAATCAGCCCCAGCATTTT
CARSKIAPSYSNQPQHF
>TRBV6-2/TRBV6-3|TRBD1|TRBJ1-4|few
TGTGCCAGCAGCAGGCCCCGCGGGACAGGGATTGAAAAACTGTTTTTT
CASSRPRGTGIEKLFF
>TRBV28|NA|TRBJ1-2|NA
TGTGCCAGCAGTTTCGGGTCCTTCTATGGCTACACCTTC
CASSFGSFYGYTF
>TRBV19|NA|TRBJ1-1|NA
TGTGCCAGTAGTCCTATTGGCACTGAAGCTTTCTTT
CASSPIGTEAFF
>TRBV29-1|NA|TRBJ2-3|NA
TGCAGCGTTGGGTTGGCGAGCTTCACAGATACGCAGTATTTT
CSVGLASFTDTQYF
>TRBV2|NA|TRBJ2-1|few
TGTGCCAGCACGGCCTCTTCGAGAACGAATGAGCAGTTCTTC
CASTASSRTNEQFF
>TRBV19|NA|TRBJ1-2|NA
TGTGCCAGTTCTCCCGGGCCAACAGCCCTCTATGGCTACACCTTC
CASSPGPTALYGYTF
>TRBV7-6|TRBD1|TRBJ2-7|NA
TGTGCCAGCAGCATCGTCTCGGGACAGTCCTACGAGCAGTACTTC
CASSIVSGQSYEQYF
>TRBV24-1|TRBD1|TRBJ1-2|NA
TGTGCCACCAGTGATTCCAGGGGGCGCGACTATGGCTACACCTTC
CATSDSRGRDYGYTF
>TRBV7-8|TRBD1|TRBJ2-1|NA
TGTGCCAGCAGCCACGGACTTCAGACAGGGGGCAATGAGCAGTTCTTC
CASSHGLQTGGNEQFF
>TRBV2|TRBD1|TRBJ1-4|few
TGTGCCAGCAGTGTGGGACAGGGACCCACTAATGAAAAACTGTTTTTT
CASSVGQGPTNEKLFF
>TRBV27|NA|TRBJ1-6|NA
TGTGCCAGCACCTATCGGGCGGGCAGGGGTAGTTCACCCCTCCACTTT
CASTYRAGRGSSPLHF
>TRBV6-2/TRBV6-3|NA|TRBJ2-7|few
TGTGCCAGCAGTTACTCTCCAGGGAAGTCCTACGAGCAGTACTTC
CASSYSPGKSYEQYF
>TRBV4-1|NA|TRBJ2-3|few
TGCGCCAGCACCCTGACAGGCTCCACAGATGGAGATACGCAGTATTTT
CASTLTGSTDGDTQYF
>TRBV6-6|NA|TRBJ2-3|NA
TGTGCCAGCAGTTACAGGGGGGGGGCGGTAGATACGCAGTATTTT
CASSYRGGAVDTQYF
>TRBV7-8|NA|TRBJ1-3|many
TGTGCCAGCAGCTTAAGATGGGGCAGGGCCTCTGGAAACACCATATATTTT
CASSLRWGRASGNTIYF
>TRBV6-5|NA|TRBJ1-6|many
TGTGCCAGCAGTTATTACCGACAGGCCGAAAATTCACCCCTCCACTTT
CASSYYRQAENSPLHF
>TRBV2|TRBD1|TRBJ1-2|few
TGTGCCAGCAGGCGCGGGACAGGGGGATATGGCTACACCTTC
CASRRGTGGYGYTF
>TRBV12-3/TRBV12-4|TRBD1|TRBJ1-2|many
TGTGCCAGCAGTTTAGGGCGGACAGGGGGGATTATCTCGACTACTAACTATGGCTACACCTTC
CASSLGRTGGIISTTNYGYTF
>TRBV19|NA|TRBJ1-2|NA
TGTGCCAGTAGTCGGACTGAAGGAAGCTATGGCTACACCTTC
CASSRTEGSYGYTF
>TRBV3-1|NA|TRBJ2-6|NA
TGTGCCAGCAGCCAAAGGTCCCAGGCTACCGTCCTGACTTTC
CASSQRSQATVLTF
>TRBV6-2/TRBV6-3|NA|TRBJ1-5|NA
TGTGCCAGCAGTTACAAGGGAGGCGGCAGCAATCAGCCCCAGCATTTT
CASSYKGGGSNQPQHF
>TRBV18|NA|TRBJ2-3|few
TGTGCCAGCTCACCCTTTGCGCGCACAGATACGCAGTATTTT
CASSPFARTDTQYF
>TRBV7-2|NA|TRBJ1-4|NA
TGTGCCAGCAGCTTAGGGCAGGTTAATGAAAAACTGTTTTTT
CASSLGQVNEKLFF
>TRBV12-3/TRBV12-4|TRBD1|TRBJ1-1|few
TGTGCCAGCAGCAAGACAGGGGTTAACACTGAAGCTTTCTTT
CASSKTGVNTEAFF
>TRBV7-2|NA|TRBJ1-6|NA
TGTGCCAGCAGCTTAATGAGGGGACGGCTCCACTTT
CASSLMRGRLHF
>TRBV25-1|TRBD2|TRBJ2-1|few
TGTGCCAGCAGTCGGGGACTAGCGGGGATCAATGAGCAGTTCTTC
CASSRGLAGINEQFF
>TRBV29-1|NA|TRBJ1-2|NA
TGCAGAGTTGGTTCCAGCTATGGCTACACCTTC
CRVGSSYGYTF
>TRBV7-2|NA|TRBJ1-1|many
TGTGCCAGCAGCTTAGTGGCCCGCGTTTCGACTGAAGCTTTCTTT
CASSLVARVSTEAFF
>TRBV20-1|NA|TRBJ1-2|few
TGCAGTGCTGTTCGGGCACACGGCTATGGCTACACCTTC
CSAVRAHGYGYTF
>TRBV7-9|TRBD2|TRBJ2-3|NA
TGTGCCAGCGGCCCTAGCGGGGGACAGAGCACAGATACGCAGTATTTT
CASGPSGGQSTDTQYF
>TRBV7-6|TRBD2|TRBJ2-3|NA
TGTGCCAGCAGCCAACTAGCGGCGAGCACAGATACGCAGTATTTT
CASSQLAASTDTQYF
>TRBV6-1|TRBD1|TRBJ1-2|many
TGTGCCAGCAGGGAACCGGGACAGGGGTTCGGCTACACCTTC
CASREPGQGFGYTF
>TRBV6-1|TRBD1|TRBJ1-5|NA
TGTGCCACCCGAGATCTCCAGGGAACCCAGGGGGTCAATCAGCCCCAGCATTTT
CATRDLQGTQGVNQPQHF
>TRBV7-6|NA|TRBJ1-2|many
TGTGCCAGCAGCTTAGGGACATTCTATGGCTACACCTTC
CASSLGTFYGYTF
>TRBV5-6|NA|TRBJ2-1|NA
TGTGCCAGCAGCTTTTTGGGCGCAGGGAGGAGTGAGCAGTTCTTC
CASSFLGAGRSEQFF
>TRBV12-3/TRBV12-4|TRBD1|TRBJ2-4|NA
TGTGCCAGCAGACCTACAGGGGTAGCCAAAAACATTCAGTACTTC
CASRPTGVAKNIQYF
>TRBV6-1|NA|TRBJ1-2|NA
TGTGCCAGCACAGGGGACTATGGCTACACCTTC
CASTGDYGYTF
>TRBV6-6|TRBD2|TRBJ2-7|NA
TGTGCCAGCAGTGAGACCTTGTCGCGGGGGGGCGGGTCCTTCTACGAGCAGTACTTC
CASSETLSRGGGSFYEQYF
>TRBV6-1|TRBD2|TRBJ2-2|few
TGTGCCAGCAGTTCAGGGACTAGCGACACCGGGGAGCTGTTTTTT
CASSSGTSDTGELFF
>TRBV3-1|NA|TRBJ2-7|NA
TGTGCCAGCAGCCAAACCCGAGCCTCAGGGGCCCTCTCCTACGAGCAGTACTTC
CASSQTRASGALSYEQYF
>TRBV7-9|TRBD1|TRBJ1-6|many
TGTGCCAGCAGCTTGGACAGGGGGCGAGGTGATTCACCCCTCCACTTT
CASSLDRGRGDSPLHF
>TRBV12-3/TRBV12-4|NA|TRBJ1-2|many
TGTGCCAGCAGTCCTCGGAGGGGCTTAAAGTATGGCTACACCTTC
CASSPRRGLKYGYTF
>TRBV6-1|NA|TRBJ1-4|few
TGTGCCAGCAGTGAATCCCAGGGGTTTAATGAAAAACTGTTTTTT
CASSESQGFNEKLFF
>TRBV12-3/TRBV12-4|NA|TRBJ1-6|few
TGTGCCAGCAGTTTCACAAAAAATTCACCCCTCCACTTT
CASSFTKNSPLHF
>TRBV4-3|NA|TRBJ2-3|few
TGCGCCAGCAGCTCCTCAGGGGGGGCCCAAGGAGATACGCAGTATTTT
CASSSSGGAQGDTQYF
>TRBV27|NA|TRBJ1-1|few
TGTGCCAGCAGTTCCAACCTTATGAGAAACACTGAAGCTTTCTTT
CASSSNLMRNTEAFF
>TRBV6-2/TRBV6-3|NA|TRBJ1-2|few
TGTGCCAGCAGTCTCCGAGGTTGGGCCAGCCCTCAAACTAACTATGGCTACACCTTC
CASSLRGWASPQTNYGYTF
>TRBV20-1|NA|TRBJ2-7|NA
TGCAGTGCTACAGGGATCTACGAGCAGTACTTC
CSATGIYEQYF
>TRBV5-1|NA|TRBJ2-5|NA
TGCGCCAGCAGCCTGAGGTTGAGGGAGACCCAGTACTTC
CASSLRLRETQYF
>TRBV10-2|NA|TRBJ1-1|few
TGCGCCAGCACGCGGGACGGGAACACTGAAGCTTTCTTT
CASTRDGNTEAFF
>TRBV5-4|NA|TRBJ1-1|few
TGTGCCAGCAGCTTGGGGAAGGACACACCAAATAGGAACACTGAAGCTTTCTTT
CASSLGKDTPNRNTEAFF
>TRBV6-2/TRBV6-3|NA|TRBJ1-1|NA
TGTGCCAGCCTTGCGGAGAACACTGAAGCTTTCTTT
CASLAENTEAFF